The present T cell receptor (beta chain) was sequenced within a study of early T cells in non-severe SARS-CoV-2 infection. In TCRdb, the 5' RACE reads were re-called with MiXCR into one record per CDR3 protein. The sample lists some 40,000 distinct CDR3 sequences, roughly 5.4% occurring once. This clonotype was counted at least ten times. The sample here was whole blood, taken at baseline. The sequence was collected from an adult who was a healthcare worker with PCR-confirmed SARS-CoV-2 infection or an uninfected control (not recorded which).

CDR3 sequence reads: CASSPTGRGSPLHF. For the CDR3, the DNA is TGTGCCAGCAGCCCTACCGGGAGGGGTTCACCCCTCCACTTT. The chain carries TRBV7-2 and TRBJ1-6, with TRBD1 as a possible D gene (5 bases). The germline V gene has CDR1 SGHTA and CDR2 FQGNSA. CDR3 length: 14 residues. Trimming removed 5 bases from V and 9 bases from J, with 14 bases in between.